Following are 32 T cell receptor beta chains from one sample sequenced in a study of control samples from healthy donors and cancer patients. Here immunoSEQ multiplex PCR was the method, and the copy in TCRdb shows in-frame clones only, minus some. The data show approximately 170,000 clones, 80% to 95% seen once. The sequenced sample was blood. The receptors derive from a woman aged 25 to 39 in good health.

The V call is TRBV5-1, the J call TRBJ2-3, with no clear D. This CDR3 spans 16 amino acids. CDR1 is SGHRS and CDR2 is YFSETQ in the germline V gene. V lost 0 bases and J lost 2, with 13 bases in between. The CDR3 protein is CASSLEGLIPTDTQYF. The DNA for the CDR3 is TGCGCCAGCAGCTTGGAGGGCCTGATTCCCACAGATACGCAGTATTTT.

This clone has just one count. The rearrangement uses TRBV2 and TRBJ2-7, with D tentatively TRBD1 or TRBD2 (7 bases each). CDR1 and CDR2 (germline): SNHLY, FYNNEI. The CDR3 has 15 residues. V was trimmed by 2 bases and J by 1 base, leaving 12 bases between them. The CDR3 spells CASSESRGGSYEQYF. Here the CDR3 DNA reads TGTGCCAGCAGTGAAAGCAGGGGGGGATCCTACGAGCAGTACTTC.

This chain uses TRBV10-3 with TRBJ1-6; perhaps TRBD1 as D (6 bases). The germline gives CDR1 ENHRY, CDR2 SYGVKD. V lost 0 bases and J lost 7, with 13 bases in between. The length of the CDR3 is 16 residues. Written as DNA, the CDR3 is TGTGCCATCAGTGAGTCACCCGGGGGCAGCAATTCACCCCTCCACTTT. It encodes CAISESPGGSNSPLHF.

The rearrangement uses TRBV7-2 and TRBJ1-5, with TRBD1 matching 7 bases. The CDR3 covers 15 residues. The ends lost 6 bases at V and 2 bases at J; junction bases unmatched: 7. CDR1 is SGHTA and CDR2 is FQGNSA in the germline V gene. The CDR3 protein is CASSPDRVGNQPQHF. CDR3 in DNA: TGTGCCAGCAGTCCAGACAGGGTCGGCAATCAGCCCCAGCATTTT.

The chain joins TRBV5-1 to TRBJ1-1, with D hard to call. CDR3 length: 13 residues. Germline CDR1 SGHRS, CDR2 YFSETQ. With 1 base removed from V and 5 bases from J, the gap between germline ends came to 9 bases. The CDR3 DNA is TGCGCCAGCAGCTTGATCCGGGAAACTGAAGCTTTCTTT. This encodes CASSLIRETEAFF.

The V and J genes are TRBV11-2 and TRBJ2-5, with 8 bases lining up with TRBD1. The CDR3 covers 15 residues. Germline V gene data show CDR1 as SGHAT and CDR2 as FQNNGV. V lost 5 bases and J lost 1; bases outside the gene matches: 6. The CDR3, as DNA: TGTGCCAGCAGCCGAGGGGGGACAGGCCAAGAGACCCAGTACTTC. This codes for CASSRGGTGQETQYF.

The chain has TRBV20-1 and TRBJ2-5; 7 nucleotides line up with TRBD1. This CDR3 has 14 residues. Germline CDR1 reads DFQATT; CDR2 reads SNEGSKA (reference sequence). V lost 3 bases and J lost 3; bases outside the gene matches: 7. The DNA for the CDR3 is TGCAGTGCTAGTGGACAGGTCTGGAAAGAGACCCAGTACTTC. Protein sequence: CSASGQVWKETQYF.

The J gene is TRBJ2-3, the V gene TRBV2, with D perhaps TRBD1 (5 bases). Germline values: CDR1 SNHLY, CDR2 FYNNEI. The V end lost 4 bases, the J end lost 1 base, and 12 bases lay between the germline ends. CDR3 length: 15 residues. CDR3 bases: TGTGCCAGCAGTGTACTTGGGGCCGGCACAGATACGCAGTATTTT. Its translation: CASSVLGAGTDTQYF.

This clone was picked up one time. This chain connects TRBV5-4 to TRBJ2-3, with D possibly TRBD1 on 6 matching bases. The ends were cut back, 2 bases at V and 0 bases at J, with 10 bases in the middle. Germline assignment: CDR1 SGHNT and CDR2 YYREEE (reference sequence). The CDR3 is 15 amino acids. This CDR3 reads CASSFDRLSTDTQYF. In DNA form, the CDR3 reads TGTGCCAGCAGCTTCGACAGGCTGAGCACAGATACGCAGTATTTT.

This chain joins TRBV2 and TRBJ2-7; possible D gene TRBD2, 5 bases. Deletions cut 1 base from V and 2 bases from J, with 12 bases between. The CDR3 totals 15 residues. Germline CDR1 reads SNHLY; CDR2 reads FYNNEI. The CDR3 protein is CASSEGGLNTYEQYF. CDR3 DNA sequence: TGTGCCAGCAGTGAAGGCGGACTCAATACCTACGAGCAGTACTTC.

The chain links TRBV28 to TRBJ1-4; 8 positions match TRBD1. Looked up from germline, CDR1 is MDHEN and CDR2 is SYDVKM. V gave up 6 bases and J gave up 8 bases; unmatched junction bases: 11. This CDR3 is built from 15 residues. The CDR3 DNA is TGTGCCAGCAGACAATTCGACAGGGGTTCCGAAAAACTGTTTTTT. Translating it yields CASRQFDRGSEKLFF.

V is TRBV29-1 and J is TRBJ2-7; 9 nucleotides match TRBD1. In germline, CDR1 is SQVTM, CDR2 ANQGSEA. The ends lost 8 bases at V and 2 bases at J; junction bases unmatched: 13. The CDR3 has 15 amino acids. The CDR3, as DNA: TGCAGCTCCTTGAGGGGGACAGGGATTACCTACGAGCAGTACTTC. Amino acids: CSSLRGTGITYEQYF.

The rearrangement links TRBV7-2 to TRBJ2-2, with TRBD1 matching 9 bases. The germline CDR1 and CDR2 sequences are SGHTA and FQGNSA. The trim removed 5 bases at V and 4 bases at J, leaving 2 bases unmatched. The CDR3 has 14 amino acids. CDR3 region: CASSGQGSTGELFF. The CDR3 region has the DNA TGTGCCAGCAGCGGACAGGGGAGCACCGGGGAGCTGTTTTTT.

The chain couples TRBV7-6 to TRBJ1-2; 8 nucleotides agree with TRBD1. CDR3 length: 17 amino acids. J lost 7 bases, V lost 3 bases, and 16 bases had no gene match. The germline V gene has CDR1 SGHVS and CDR2 FNYEAQ. CDR3: CASSFGQGGTGVGGYTF. In DNA, the CDR3 is TGTGCCAGCAGCTTCGGGCAGGGAGGGACAGGAGTTGGTGGCTACACCTTC.

The V and J genes are TRBV2 and TRBJ1-1; TRBD1 matches 8 bases. The V and J ends lost 3 bases and 5 bases, in that order; junction bases with no gene match: 5. CDR1 and CDR2 from the germline V gene are SNHLY and FYNNEI. This CDR3 has 14 amino acids. The CDR3 region is CASSDRGRRTEAFF. In nucleotides, the CDR3 is TGTGCCAGCAGTGACAGGGGGCGCCGAACTGAAGCTTTCTTT.

CDR3 bases: TGCAGCGCAGCAGGGGTGGCTGGAAACACCATATATTTT. Residues: CSAAGVAGNTIYF. The chain links TRBV29-1 to TRBJ1-3; tentatively, D is TRBD1 (6 bases). The CDR3 runs 13 residues. CDR1 and CDR2 from the germline V gene are SQVTM and ANQGSEA. V lost 7 bases, J lost 2 bases, and 12 bases lay in between.

V usage is TRBV27 and J usage is TRBJ2-5, with TRBD2 matching 12 bases. Germline V CDR1 and CDR2: MNHEY, SMNVEV (reference sequence). This CDR3 region has 14 residues. V was pared by 6 bases and J by 5 bases, with 4 bases of the junction left unmatched. In DNA, the CDR3 is TGTGCCAGCAGGACTAGCGGGAGTCGGGAGACCCAGTACTTC. This codes for CASRTSGSRETQYF.

The chain carries TRBV6-2 or TRBV6-3 and TRBJ1-4; a possible D gene is TRBD1 (5 bases). The CDR3 extends over 16 amino acids. Trimming shortened V by 2 bases and J by 7 bases, and 17 bases separated the two germline ends. The germline gives CDR1 MNHEY, CDR2 SVGEGT. CDR3 sequence reads: CASSYGVTAEAEKLFF. CDR3 in DNA: TGTGCCAGCAGTTACGGAGTGACAGCGGAGGCTGAAAAACTGTTTTTT.

The V gene is TRBV19, the J gene TRBJ2-1; 8 nucleotides agree with TRBD2. This CDR3 has 15 amino acids. V lost 0 bases, J lost 7 bases, and 5 bases stayed unmatched. The germline V gene encodes CDR1 LNHDA and CDR2 SQIVND (reference sequence). The CDR3 region is CASSIEAGDPNEQFF. CDR3 DNA sequence: TGTGCCAGTAGTATAGAAGCGGGAGACCCTAATGAGCAGTTCTTC.

The V and J genes are TRBV10-1 and TRBJ2-1, with 13 bases identical to TRBD2. The CDR3 runs 15 residues. V was clipped by 8 bases and J by 9 bases; unmatched bases: 10. CDR1 WNHNN and CDR2 SYGVQD come from the germline V gene (reference sequence). CDR3 nucleotides: TGCGCCAGCCACCCCGGGACTAGCGGGAACGGTGAGCAGTTCTTC. This gives the protein CASHPGTSGNGEQFF.

V usage is TRBV28 and J usage is TRBJ1-6, with D possibly being TRBD1 (5 bases). CDR3 length equals 14 residues. The germline V and J ends were trimmed by 9 bases and 2 bases, with 11 bases remaining between them. Per the germline V gene, CDR1 is MDHEN and CDR2 is SYDVKM. The CDR3 is CASAQTAYNSPLHF. The DNA for the CDR3 is TGTGCCAGTGCCCAGACAGCCTATAATTCACCCCTCCACTTT.

The chain joins TRBV10-1 to TRBJ1-1; D is unresolved. The CDR3 runs to 13 residues. Trimming removed 3 bases from V and 5 bases from J, with 10 bases in between. Per the germline V gene, CDR1 is WNHNN and CDR2 is SYGVQD (reference sequence). This chain's CDR3 is CASSDSLGTEAFF. CDR3 sequence (DNA): TGCGCCAGCAGTGACAGCTTGGGGACTGAAGCTTTCTTT.

The chain links TRBV9 to TRBJ2-3; D is undetermined. The CDR3 spans 16 residues. V dropped 0 bases and J dropped 0 bases, with 11 bases sitting between them. Germline assignment: CDR1 SGDLS and CDR2 YYNGEE. Here the CDR3 reads CASSVGLADSTDTQYF. CDR3 bases: TGTGCCAGCAGCGTAGGATTAGCAGATAGCACAGATACGCAGTATTTT.

The V call is TRBV5-5, the J call TRBJ2-1, with 14 positions matching TRBD2. Germline trimming cut 4 bases from V and 5 bases from J; bases unmatched to any gene: 8. The CDR3 spans 17 residues. The germline V gene encodes CDR1 SGHKS and CDR2 YYEKEE (reference sequence). The CDR3 DNA sequence: TGTGCCAGCAGCGATCCGGGACTAGCGGGAGATGACAATGAGCAGTTCTTC. Protein product: CASSDPGLAGDDNEQFF.

Worth noting for this clone: The same CDR3 also results from other DNA sequences found in this sample. J is TRBJ1-1 and V is TRBV7-9, with no clear D. CDR3 length: 15 residues. Germline V gene data show CDR1 as SEHNR and CDR2 as FQNEAQ (reference sequence). Trimming removed 5 bases at V and 0 bases at J, with 13 bases between. The CDR3 loop is CASSPSRGLNTEAFF. CDR3 nucleotide sequence: TGTGCCAGCAGCCCATCTCGAGGGTTGAACACTGAAGCTTTCTTT.

The J gene is TRBJ2-6, the V gene TRBV3-1 (or the pseudogene TRBV3-2); TRBD1 might be the D (6 bases). CDR3 length: 15 residues. In germline, CDR1 is LGHDT, CDR2 YNNKEL (reference sequence). Trimming removed 3 bases from V and 2 bases from J, with 8 bases in between. The CDR3 is CASSQGAAGANVLTF. CDR3 nucleotides: TGTGCCAGCAGCCAGGGGGCCGCTGGGGCCAACGTCCTGACTTTC.

The genes are TRBV30 and TRBJ1-5; D gene ambiguous. Germline loops: CDR1 GTSNPN, CDR2 SVGIG (reference sequence). Trimming left V 2 bases short and J 6 bases short, with 8 bases between. The CDR3 has 12 residues. CDR3 coding DNA: TGTGCCTGGAGTCTTAGTACTCAGCCCCAGCATTTT. It yields the protein CAWSLSTQPQHF. Filled out from reference TRBV30 and TRBJ1-5, the complete variable domain reads SQTIHQWPATLVQPVGSPLSLECTVEGTSNPNLYWYRQAAGRGLQLLFYSVGIGQISSEVPQNLSASRPQDRQFILSSKKLLLSDSGFYLCAWSLSTQPQHFGDGTRLSIL.

The rearrangement links TRBV30 to TRBJ2-7; 8 bases map to TRBD1. CDR3 length equals 14 residues. The V and J ends lost 6 bases and 0 bases, in that order; junction bases with no gene match: 7. Germline CDR1 is GTSNPN and CDR2 is SVGIG (reference sequence). CDR3 DNA sequence: TGTGCCTGTAAGCCGACAGGGGCCTCCTACGAGCAGTACTTC. This translates into CACKPTGASYEQYF.

This chain links TRBV5-1 with TRBJ2-7; D not resolved. Germline V gene data show CDR1 as SGHRS and CDR2 as YFSETQ. This CDR3 region has 13 residues. Trimming left V 3 bases short and J 7 bases short, with 14 bases between. For the CDR3, the DNA is TGCGCCAGCAGCTCTTCTGGACGGTCGGAGCAGTACTTC. Protein sequence: CASSSSGRSEQYF.

V usage is TRBV6-5 and J usage is TRBJ1-4; D gene ambiguous. This CDR3 has 14 residues. In germline, CDR1 is MNHEY, CDR2 SVGAGI. Trimming pared 8 bases from V and 5 bases from J, leaving 15 bases between. The CDR3 here is CASQLFLFNEKLFF. DNA of the CDR3: TGTGCCAGCCAACTTTTTTTGTTCAATGAAAAACTGTTTTTT.

The V and J genes are TRBV10-3 and TRBJ1-2; 8 nucleotides align to TRBD1. This CDR3 region has 13 residues. Germline CDR1 is ENHRY and CDR2 is SYGVKD. Unmatched junction bases numbered 4, after V lost 6 bases and J lost 4 bases. The CDR3 sequence is CAISQGAGYGYTF. CDR3 sequence (DNA): TGTGCCATCAGCCAGGGGGCAGGCTATGGCTACACCTTC.

CDR3 sequence: CASTPTGYYGYTF. CDR3 in DNA: TGTGCCAGCACCCCGACAGGGTACTATGGCTACACCTTC. The chain links TRBV28 to TRBJ1-2, with 7 bases matching TRBD1. With 7 bases clipped from V and 3 bases from J, the junction kept 5 bases outside the gene matches. Per the germline V gene, CDR1 is MDHEN and CDR2 is SYDVKM. This CDR3 has 13 residues.